The rows below give T cell receptor beta chains drawn from one sample of a study of T cell responses to AZD1222 COVID-19 vaccine. TCRdb's copy holds only in-frame clones and misses some; the assay was immunoSEQ multiplex PCR. The sample contains 75,000 to 100,000 clones, around 89% of which appear only once. The material sequenced was peripheral blood, taken on day 0 of AZD1222 vaccination. These receptor sequences come from an adult in good health. Both conserved end residues are part of each CDR3. D genes are given only for firm matches. Size tells how often a clone was seen (once, few, many) or the class of an expanded clone, and some rows leave it out.

>TRBD1|NA|TRBV6-2/TRBV6-3|TRBJ2-7
CASSYETGVFEQYF
TGTGCCAGCAGTTACGAGACAGGGGTCTTCGAGCAGTACTTC
>TRBD1|NA|TRBV4-2|TRBJ1-3
CASSQARDRFYRVSGNTIYF
TGTGCCAGCAGCCAGGCCCGGGACAGGTTTTATAGGGTCTCTGGAAACACCATATATTTT
>NA|NA|TRBV20-1|TRBJ1-2
CSASTAGLDYGYTF
TGCAGTGCTAGTACGGCAGGGTTGGACTATGGCTACACCTTC
>TRBD1|NA|TRBV4-1|TRBJ1-2
CASSPDRDYGYTF
TGCGCCAGCAGCCCCGACAGGGACTATGGCTACACCTTC
>NA|NA|TRBV28|TRBJ1-2
CASTPTGADYGYTF
TGTGCCAGCACTCCGACCGGGGCGGATTATGGCTACACCTTC
>TRBD1|NA|TRBV9|TRBJ1-2
CASSVEGRTGPYGYTF
TGTGCCAGCAGCGTAGAGGGTAGGACAGGGCCTTATGGCTACACCTTC
>NA|once|TRBV6-5|TRBJ2-6
CAATVRSGANVLTF
TGTGCCGCGACGGTTCGCTCTGGGGCCAACGTCCTGACTTTC
>NA|NA|TRBV7-9|TRBJ1-1
CASSLSENTEAFF
TGTGCCAGCAGCTTATCGGAGAACACTGAAGCTTTCTTT
>TRBD1|once|TRBV6-5|TRBJ1-2
CASSPTGVYGYTF
TGTGCCAGCAGTCCAACAGGGGTCTATGGCTACACCTTC
>TRBD1|few|TRBV6-7|TRBJ1-1
CASSLDRGLLNTEAFF
TGTGCCAGCAGTCTAGACAGGGGGCTCTTAAACACTGAAGCTTTCTTT
>NA|once|TRBV7-3|TRBJ2-3
CASSSYPGPVLTDTQYF
TGTGCCAGCAGCTCCTACCCGGGCCCGGTTCTCACAGATACGCAGTATTTT
>NA|NA|TRBV28|TRBJ1-2
CASSLLLYGYTF
TGTGCCAGCAGTTTATTGCTCTATGGCTACACCTTC
>TRBD2|once|TRBV5-4|TRBJ2-5
CASSTRLAGGRETQYF
TGTGCCAGCAGCACCAGACTAGCGGGTGGAAGGGAGACCCAGTACTTC
>TRBD1|NA|TRBV11-2|TRBJ1-2
CASSSSGDSPYGYTF
TGTGCCAGCAGCTCTAGTGGGGACAGTCCCTATGGCTACACCTTC
>TRBD1|NA|TRBV4-1|TRBJ1-5
CASSQDSGTEANQPQHF
TGCGCCAGCAGCCAAGATTCCGGGACAGAGGCAAATCAGCCCCAGCATTTT
>NA|NA|TRBV5-6|TRBJ1-3
CASSLVDGQGNTIYF
TGTGCCAGCAGCTTGGTAGACGGACAGGGAAACACCATATATTTT
>NA|NA|TRBV27|TRBJ1-2
CASSLTGGPGYGYTF
TGTGCCAGCAGTTTGACGGGGGGGCCTGGCTATGGCTACACCTTC
>TRBD2|NA|TRBV2|TRBJ2-2
CASLREAVTGELFF
TGTGCCAGCCTGCGGGAGGCTGTAACCGGGGAGCTGTTTTTT
>NA|NA|TRBV4-3|TRBJ1-4
CASSQEGQGWEKLFF
TGCGCCAGCAGCCAAGAAGGTCAGGGGTGGGAAAAACTGTTTTTT
>TRBD1|once|TRBV18|TRBJ1-2
CASSPAGQGLYGYTF
TGTGCCAGCTCACCGGCGGGACAGGGCCTTTATGGCTACACCTTC
>TRBD1|NA|TRBV3-1/TRBV3-2|TRBJ2-2
CASSRTGPTGELFF
TGTGCCAGCAGCCGGACAGGGCCCACCGGGGAGCTGTTTTTT
>NA|NA|TRBV2|TRBJ1-2
CASGRQRTNYGYTF
TGTGCCAGCGGAAGACAGAGAACTAACTATGGCTACACCTTC
>NA|NA|TRBV15|TRBJ1-1
CATSFSTNTEAFF
TGTGCCACCAGCTTTTCCACGAACACTGAAGCTTTCTTT
>TRBD2|NA|TRBV19|TRBJ2-7
CASSKATSGSYEQYF
TGTGCCAGTAGTAAGGCGACTAGCGGGTCTTACGAGCAGTACTTC
>NA|once|TRBV5-1|TRBJ2-7
CASSLDIRAYYEQYF
TGCGCCAGCAGCTTGGACATCAGGGCCTACTACGAGCAGTACTTC
>NA|NA|TRBV28|TRBJ1-2
CASSPRTGSRGGYTF
TGTGCCAGCAGTCCCAGGACGGGTTCCAGAGGTGGCTACACCTTC
>TRBD1|NA|TRBV25-1|TRBJ1-5
CASSEWSGQGNQPQHF
TGTGCCAGCAGTGAATGGAGCGGACAGGGCAATCAGCCCCAGCATTTT
>NA|NA|TRBV6-5|TRBJ2-7
CASRKAAGYEQYF
TGTGCCAGCAGGAAGGCGGCGGGGTACGAGCAGTACTTC
>TRBD2|few|TRBV11-3|TRBJ2-1
CASSLRSGGGNEQFF
TGTGCCAGCAGCTTAAGGTCTGGCGGGGGGAATGAGCAGTTCTTC
>NA|NA|TRBV5-4|TRBJ2-3
CASSSLSSTDTQYF
TGTGCCAGCAGCTCCCTTTCTAGCACAGATACGCAGTATTTT
>NA|NA|TRBV20-1|TRBJ2-1
CSARGATEQFF
TGCAGTGCTCGAGGAGCAACTGAGCAGTTCTTC
>TRBD1|NA|TRBV6-2/TRBV6-3|TRBJ2-1
CASSRQGYEAYNEQFF
TGTGCCAGCAGTAGACAGGGGTACGAGGCCTACAATGAGCAGTTCTTC
>NA|NA|TRBV13|TRBJ1-2
CASSLRGVGNYGYTF
TGTGCCAGCAGCTTACGAGGGGTGGGTAACTATGGCTACACCTTC
>NA|once|TRBV27|TRBJ1-2
CASSSLTGWHGYTF
TGTGCCAGCAGTTCGCTGACAGGATGGCATGGCTACACCTTC
>NA|NA|TRBV6-6|TRBJ2-1
CATQGRTGEWRQFF
TGTGCCACTCAGGGGAGAACGGGTGAATGGAGGCAGTTCTTC
>NA|NA|TRBV11-3|TRBJ1-6
CASSYSYNSPLHF
TGTGCCAGCAGTTACTCCTATAATTCACCCCTCCACTTT
>TRBD1|once|TRBV5-5|TRBJ2-7
CASSYGQGHYEQYF
TGTGCCAGCAGCTACGGACAGGGTCACTACGAGCAGTACTTC
>NA|NA|TRBV4-1|TRBJ1-2
CASSQGGGGYYGYTF
TGCGCCAGCAGCCAAGGAGGTGGGGGCTACTATGGCTACACCTTC
>NA|few|TRBV6-6|TRBJ1-2
CASSYNPRGYTF
TGTGCCAGCAGTTACAACCCCCGGGGCTACACCTTC
>TRBD1|NA|TRBV5-4|TRBJ1-2
CASSLGGTGVSGYTF
TGTGCCAGCAGCTTGGGTGGGACAGGGGTTAGTGGCTACACCTTC
>NA|NA|TRBV5-1|TRBJ2-7
CASRAAGGDPSYEQYF
TGCGCCAGCAGGGCTGCAGGCGGGGACCCCTCCTACGAGCAGTACTTC
>TRBD2|NA|TRBV25-1|TRBJ2-7
CASSEPGLAGSYEQYF
TGTGCCAGCAGTGAACCCGGGCTAGCGGGGAGCTACGAGCAGTACTTC
>NA|NA|TRBV12-3/TRBV12-4|TRBJ2-5
CASSFLGFETQYF
TGTGCCAGCAGTTTCCTAGGATTTGAGACCCAGTACTTC
>NA|NA|TRBV7-2|TRBJ2-7
CASSFLASEQYF
TGTGCCAGCAGCTTTCTGGCTTCCGAGCAGTACTTC
>NA|NA|TRBV6-4|TRBJ2-3
CASSQTETDTQYF
TGTGCCAGCAGCCAGACAGAAACAGATACGCAGTATTTT
>NA|NA|TRBV27|TRBJ2-5
CASSLSPSQETQYF
TGTGCCAGCAGTTTATCGCCTAGCCAAGAGACCCAGTACTTC
>NA|NA|TRBV28|TRBJ2-5
CASSFDPGTQETQYF
TGTGCCAGCAGTTTTGATCCTGGAACCCAGGAGACCCAGTACTTC
>NA|NA|TRBV15|TRBJ2-7
CATSTEYRSGAEQYF
TGTGCCACCAGCACCGAATACCGATCGGGTGCCGAGCAGTACTTC
>NA|NA|TRBV24-1|TRBJ1-1
CTLFAPFHGRNEAFF
TGTACCCTATTTGCACCGTTCCACGGGCGCAATGAAGCTTTCTTT
>TRBD1|NA|TRBV28|TRBJ1-2
CASSSDPGQKYGYTF
TGTGCCAGCAGTTCAGATCCGGGACAGAAATATGGCTACACCTTC